This TCR beta chain was captured by sequencing in a study of CD8 T cells in Susac syndrome. Random hexamers were used to reverse transcribe an amount of 0.5 to 1 ug RNA. TCRdb processed the immunoSEQ multiplex PCR reads anew with MiXCR; each CDR3 protein has one entry. This table has some 250,000 distinct CDR3 sequences, about 96% appearing once. The V gene's germline CDR1 is SQVTM and CDR2 ANQGSEA. The CDR3 covers 11 residues. Trimming took 4 bases from V and 4 from J, leaving 6 bases between them. The receptor was isolated from a human donor with Susac syndrome. Source material: CD4+ T cells from PBMCs. The chain couples TRBV29-1 to TRBJ2-3; D not certain. The CDR3 here is CSVVPPDTQYF. CDR3 DNA: TGCAGCGTTGTTCCCCCAGATACGCAGTATTTT.